This TCR beta chain was identified in a study of blood T cell repertoires in COVID-19. The CDR3 runs to 13 residues. Germline CDR1 is WNHNN and CDR2 is SYGVQD (reference sequence). With 2 bases removed from V and 7 bases from J, the gap between germline ends came to 11 bases. TCRdb's copy holds only in-frame clones and misses some; the assay was immunoSEQ multiplex PCR. The repertoire includes approximately 150,000 clones, around 81% of them detected once, and about 6.1% sits in the top ten. J is TRBJ1-1 and V is TRBV10-1, with no clear D. Sequenced sample: PBMCs or T cells enriched from blood (not recorded which). The sequence was collected from a woman between 35 and 50 years old who had recovered from COVID-19. The CDR3 DNA reads as TGCGCCAGCAGTGAGCGGTCTCAGGATGAAGCTTTCTTT. This encodes CASSERSQDEAFF.